This paragraph reports one TCR beta chain. Its antigen is currently unknown. These data are taken from a study of cytomegalovirus exposure and HLA in healthy donors. Study at large: In a later analysis, it was reported that the roughly 130 validation repertoires had been produced on the same platform as the 666 repertoires belonging to the first cohort.

Data came from immunoSEQ multiplex PCR; TCRdb stores just in-frame clones and leaves some out. The sample gives 30,000 to 40,000 clones, around 93% of which show up once; 2.5% to 4% is in the top ten. Broader study findings: In the 95 to 150 validation repertoires, a later analysis found that first-cohort TCR clusters tended to co-occur.

The CDR3 loop spans 14 amino acids. Trimming pared 3 bases from V and 7 bases from J, leaving 13 bases between. Germline assignment: CDR1 MDHEN and CDR2 SYDVKM. The chain uses TRBV28 and TRBJ1-5; D not resolved. The specimen sequenced was PBMCs. This TCR derives from a man between 18 and 29 years old in good health and CMV-seronegative. CDR3 DNA: TGTGCCAGCAGTTTTTACCCTCGAGGGCAGCCCCAGCATTTT. Protein product: CASSFYPRGQPQHF. Variable domain in full (rest from reference TRBV28 and TRBJ1-5): DVKVTQSSRYLVKRTGEKVFLECVQDMDHENMFWYRQDPGLGLRLIYFSYDVKMKEKGDIPEGYSVSREKKERFSLILESASTNQTSMYLCASSFYPRGQPQHFGDGTRLSIL.